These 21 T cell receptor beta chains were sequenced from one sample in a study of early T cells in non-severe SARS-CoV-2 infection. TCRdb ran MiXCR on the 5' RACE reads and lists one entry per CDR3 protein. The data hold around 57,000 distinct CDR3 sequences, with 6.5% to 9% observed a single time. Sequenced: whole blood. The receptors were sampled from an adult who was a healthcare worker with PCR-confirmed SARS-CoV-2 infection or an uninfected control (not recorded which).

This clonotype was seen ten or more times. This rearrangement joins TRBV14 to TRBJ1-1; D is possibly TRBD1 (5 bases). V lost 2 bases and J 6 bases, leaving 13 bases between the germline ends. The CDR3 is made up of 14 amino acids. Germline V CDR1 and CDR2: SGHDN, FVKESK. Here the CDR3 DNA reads TGTGCCAGCAGCCAAACGGGGCTTGATGCTGAAGCTTTCTTT. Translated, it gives CASSQTGLDAEAFF.

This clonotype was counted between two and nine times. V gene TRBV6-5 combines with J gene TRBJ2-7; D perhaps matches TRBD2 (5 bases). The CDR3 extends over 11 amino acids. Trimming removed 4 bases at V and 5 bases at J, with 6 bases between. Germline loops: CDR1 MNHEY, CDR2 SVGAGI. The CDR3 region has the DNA TGTGCCAGCAGTTCGGGGAACGAGCAGTACTTC. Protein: CASSSGNEQYF.

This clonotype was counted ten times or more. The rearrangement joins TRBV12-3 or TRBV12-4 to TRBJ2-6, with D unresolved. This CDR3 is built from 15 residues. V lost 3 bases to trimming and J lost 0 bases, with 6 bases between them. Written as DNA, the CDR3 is TGTGCCAGCAGTTTTAGTTACTCTGGGGCCAACGTCCTGACTTTC. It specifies CASSFSYSGANVLTF.

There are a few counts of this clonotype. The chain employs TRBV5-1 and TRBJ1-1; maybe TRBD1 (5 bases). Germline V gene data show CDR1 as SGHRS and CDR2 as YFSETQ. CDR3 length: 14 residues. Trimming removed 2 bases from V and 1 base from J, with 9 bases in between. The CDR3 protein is CASSLDSSNTEAFF. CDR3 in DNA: TGCGCCAGCAGCTTAGACAGTTCGAACACTGAAGCTTTCTTT.

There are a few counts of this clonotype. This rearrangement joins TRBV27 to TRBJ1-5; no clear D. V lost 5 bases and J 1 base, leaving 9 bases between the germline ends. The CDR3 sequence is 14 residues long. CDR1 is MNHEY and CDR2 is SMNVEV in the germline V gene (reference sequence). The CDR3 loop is CASSLAHSNQPQHF. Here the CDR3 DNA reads TGTGCCAGCAGTCTGGCCCACAGCAATCAGCCCCAGCATTTT.

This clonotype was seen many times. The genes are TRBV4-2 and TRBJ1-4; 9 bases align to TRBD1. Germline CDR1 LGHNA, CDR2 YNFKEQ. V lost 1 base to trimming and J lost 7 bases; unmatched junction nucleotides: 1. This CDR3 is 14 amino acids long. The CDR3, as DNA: TGTGCCAGCAGCCAAGGGACAGGGGTTGAAAAACTGTTTTTT. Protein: CASSQGTGVEKLFF.

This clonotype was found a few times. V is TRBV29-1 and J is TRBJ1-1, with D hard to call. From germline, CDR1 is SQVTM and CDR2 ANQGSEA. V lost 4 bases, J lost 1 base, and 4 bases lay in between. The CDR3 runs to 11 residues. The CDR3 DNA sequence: TGCAGCGTTGCCAGGAACACTGAAGCTTTCTTT. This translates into CSVARNTEAFF.

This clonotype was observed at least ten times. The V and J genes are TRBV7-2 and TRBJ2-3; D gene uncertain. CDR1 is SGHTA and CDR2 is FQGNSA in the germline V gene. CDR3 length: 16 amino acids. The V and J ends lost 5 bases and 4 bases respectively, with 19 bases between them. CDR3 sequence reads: CASSPGGSSGSDTQYF. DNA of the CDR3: TGTGCCAGCAGCCCCGGTGGGTCTAGTGGGTCAGATACGCAGTATTTT.

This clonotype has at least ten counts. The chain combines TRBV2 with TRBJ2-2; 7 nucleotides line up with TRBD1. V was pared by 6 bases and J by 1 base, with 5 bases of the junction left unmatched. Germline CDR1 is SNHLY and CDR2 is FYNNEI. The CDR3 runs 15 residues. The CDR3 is CASSDREENTGELFF. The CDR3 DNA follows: TGTGCCAGCAGCGACAGGGAAGAGAACACCGGGGAGCTGTTTTTT.

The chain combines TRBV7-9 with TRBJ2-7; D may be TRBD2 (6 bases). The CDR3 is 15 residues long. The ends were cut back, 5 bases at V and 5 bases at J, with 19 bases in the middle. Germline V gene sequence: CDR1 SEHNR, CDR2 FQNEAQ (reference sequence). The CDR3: CASSTQGGPVDEQYF. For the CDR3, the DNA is TGTGCCAGCAGCACCCAAGGAGGGCCTGTGGACGAGCAGTACTTC.

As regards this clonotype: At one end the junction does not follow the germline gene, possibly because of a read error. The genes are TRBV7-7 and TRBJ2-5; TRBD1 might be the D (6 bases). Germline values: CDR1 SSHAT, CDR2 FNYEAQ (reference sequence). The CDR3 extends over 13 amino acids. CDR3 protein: CASSRGQQETQYF. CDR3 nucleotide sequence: TGTGCTAGCAGCCGAGGACAGCAAGAGACCCAGTACTTC.

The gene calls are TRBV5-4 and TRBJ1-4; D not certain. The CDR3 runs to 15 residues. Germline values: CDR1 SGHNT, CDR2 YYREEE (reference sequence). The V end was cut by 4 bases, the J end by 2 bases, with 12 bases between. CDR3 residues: CASSEEGNTNEKLFF. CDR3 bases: TGTGCCAGCAGCGAAGAGGGAAATACTAATGAAAAACTGTTTTTT.

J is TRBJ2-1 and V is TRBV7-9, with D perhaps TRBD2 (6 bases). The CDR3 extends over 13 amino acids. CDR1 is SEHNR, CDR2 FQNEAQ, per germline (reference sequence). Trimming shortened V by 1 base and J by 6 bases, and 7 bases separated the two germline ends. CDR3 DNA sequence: TGTGCCAGCAGCTTAGGAGCGGGCAATGAGCAGTTCTTC. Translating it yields CASSLGAGNEQFF.

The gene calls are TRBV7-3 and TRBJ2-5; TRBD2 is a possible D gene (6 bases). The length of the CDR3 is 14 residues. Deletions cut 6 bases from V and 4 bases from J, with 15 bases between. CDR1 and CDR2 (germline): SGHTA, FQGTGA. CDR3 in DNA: TGTGCCAGCAGTCGGGACTCAGGGACAGAGACCCAGTACTTC. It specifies CASSRDSGTETQYF.

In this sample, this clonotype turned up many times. The CDR3 DNA reads as TGTGCCAGTAGTATGGCAGGGCGGGGCTACGAGCAGTACTTC. Encoded protein: CASSMAGRGYEQYF. The gene calls are TRBV19 and TRBJ2-7; possible D gene TRBD2, 6 bases. The CDR3 runs to 14 residues. V was trimmed by 3 bases and J by 3 bases, leaving 12 bases between them. The germline CDR1 and CDR2 sequences are LNHDA and SQIVND (reference sequence). Using reference TRBV19 and TRBJ2-7 for the parts outside the CDR3, the full variable domain is DGGITQSPKYLFRKEGQNVTLSCEQNLNHDAMYWYRQDPGQGLRLIYYSQIVNDFQKGDIAEGYSVSREKKESFPLTVTSAQKNPTAFYLCASSMAGRGYEQYFGPGTRLTVT.

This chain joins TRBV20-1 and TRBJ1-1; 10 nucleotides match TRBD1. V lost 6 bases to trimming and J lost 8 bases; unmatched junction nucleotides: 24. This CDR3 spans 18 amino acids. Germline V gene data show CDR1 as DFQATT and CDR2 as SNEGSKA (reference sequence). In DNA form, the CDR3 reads TGCAGTGCCTACGGGACAGGGGTTGTTGTCCCCCCGGGTCGCGAAGCTTTCTTT. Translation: CSAYGTGVVVPPGREAFF.

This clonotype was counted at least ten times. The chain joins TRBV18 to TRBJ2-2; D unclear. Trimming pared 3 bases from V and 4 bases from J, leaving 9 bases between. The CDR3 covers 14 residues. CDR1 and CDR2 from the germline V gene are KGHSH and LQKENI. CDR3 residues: CASSPEAFTGELFF. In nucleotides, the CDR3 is TGTGCCAGCTCACCCGAAGCGTTCACCGGGGAGCTGTTTTTT.

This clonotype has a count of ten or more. In nucleotides, the CDR3 is TGTGCCAGTAGGCAGGACTCTGGGGCCAACGTCCTGACTTTC. Protein product: CASRQDSGANVLTF. V usage is TRBV19 and J usage is TRBJ2-6, with no clear D. CDR1 is LNHDA and CDR2 is SQIVND in the germline V gene (reference sequence). V lost 6 bases, J lost 0 bases, and 6 bases lay in between. This CDR3 is built from 14 residues.

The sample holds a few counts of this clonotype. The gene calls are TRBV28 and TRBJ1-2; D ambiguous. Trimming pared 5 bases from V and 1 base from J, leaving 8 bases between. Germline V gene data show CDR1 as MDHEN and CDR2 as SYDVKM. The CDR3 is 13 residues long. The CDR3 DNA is TGTGCCAGCAGTCCCACGGATAACTATGGCTACACCTTC. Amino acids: CASSPTDNYGYTF.

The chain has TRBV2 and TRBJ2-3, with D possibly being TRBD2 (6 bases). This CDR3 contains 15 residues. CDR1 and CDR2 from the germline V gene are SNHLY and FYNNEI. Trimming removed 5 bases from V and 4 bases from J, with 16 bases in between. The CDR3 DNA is TGTGCCAGCAGTACCTTTGGGGGGTATTCAGATACGCAGTATTTT. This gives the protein CASSTFGGYSDTQYF.

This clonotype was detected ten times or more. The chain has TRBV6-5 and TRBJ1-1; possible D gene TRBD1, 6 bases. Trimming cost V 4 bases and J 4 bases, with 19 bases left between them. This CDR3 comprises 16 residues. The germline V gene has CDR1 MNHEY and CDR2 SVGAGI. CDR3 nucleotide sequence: TGTGCCAGCAGTTCTCCCGCACAGGGATCGTCCACTGAAGCTTTCTTT. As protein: CASSSPAQGSSTEAFF.